This T cell receptor (beta chain) was profiled in a study of shared clonotypes between healthy human individuals. This clone was picked up a small number of times. Clones were sequenced by immunoSEQ multiplex PCR, and TCRdb holds only the in-frame ones, with some missing. The sample lists hundreds of thousands of clones, roughly three quarters occurring once. Germline trimming cut 2 bases from V and 11 bases from J; bases unmatched to any gene: 9. Germline CDR1 GTSNPN, CDR2 SVGIG (reference sequence). The CDR3 runs to 14 residues. Sequences were obtained from PBMCs. The source of this sequence is a woman aged 40 to 50 in good health. Some clones in this sample may be carry-over from other donors' samples. The rearrangement joins TRBV30 to TRBJ2-5, with 12 positions matching TRBD2. The CDR3 loop is CAWSRETSGSGQYF. The DNA for the CDR3 is TGTGCCTGGAGTAGAGAGACTAGCGGGAGCGGGCAGTACTTC.